This T cell receptor beta chain is from a study of shared clonotypes between healthy human individuals. Whole-study context: The cohort comprised a couple of women and three men. Their ages spanned 18 to 49 years. Donors had three CD4 naive, three CD4 memory, two CD8 naive and one CD8 memory plate apiece.

This clone was observed a handful of times. The target antigen is unknown. Germline lookup yields CDR1 SGHRS and CDR2 YFSETQ. Trimming shortened V by 3 bases and J by 0 bases, and 15 bases separated the two germline ends. The CDR3 extends over 16 amino acids. The protocol was immunoSEQ multiplex PCR, while the TCRdb copy is restricted to in-frame clones and leaves out a portion. The repertoire holds about 2.4 million clones, with 93% as singletons. Study observations and caveats: Four donors shared around 5% of their naive CD4 clonotypes. Compared with memory subsets, naive subsets generally had larger estimated richness.

Sequences were obtained from naive CD4+ T cells from PBMCs. Noted subset: CD45RA+ positively selected. This receptor was obtained from a man aged 18 to 29 in good health. Some clones in this sample may be carry-over from other donors' samples. The chain couples TRBV5-1 to TRBJ1-1, with D tentatively TRBD1 (5 bases). The CDR3 sequence is CASSSRQLEMNTEAFF. The CDR3 nucleotides read TGCGCCAGCAGCTCAAGACAGCTTGAAATGAACACTGAAGCTTTCTTT.